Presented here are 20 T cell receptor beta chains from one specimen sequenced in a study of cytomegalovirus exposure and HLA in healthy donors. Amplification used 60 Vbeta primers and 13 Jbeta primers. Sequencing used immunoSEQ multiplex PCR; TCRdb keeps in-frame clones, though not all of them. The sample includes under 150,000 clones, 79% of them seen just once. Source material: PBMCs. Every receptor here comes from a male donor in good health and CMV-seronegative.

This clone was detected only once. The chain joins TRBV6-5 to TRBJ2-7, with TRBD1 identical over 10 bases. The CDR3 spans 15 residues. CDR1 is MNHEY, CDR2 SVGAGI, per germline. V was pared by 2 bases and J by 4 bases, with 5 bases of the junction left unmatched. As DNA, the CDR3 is TGTGCCAGCAGTTACGGGACAGGGGACTATTACGAGCAGTACTTC. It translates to CASSYGTGDYYEQYF.

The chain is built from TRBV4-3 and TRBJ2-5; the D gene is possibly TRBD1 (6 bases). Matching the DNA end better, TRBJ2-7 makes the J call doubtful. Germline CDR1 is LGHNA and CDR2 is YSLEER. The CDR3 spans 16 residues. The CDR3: CASSQEEQGPLYEQYF. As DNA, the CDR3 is TGCGCCAGCAGCCAAGAGGAACAGGGCCCCCTCTACGAGCAGTACTTC.

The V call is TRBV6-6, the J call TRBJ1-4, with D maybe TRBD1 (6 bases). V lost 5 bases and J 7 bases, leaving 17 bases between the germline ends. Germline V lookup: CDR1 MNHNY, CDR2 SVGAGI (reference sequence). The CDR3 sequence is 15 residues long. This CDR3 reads CASSPVQGGAEKLFF. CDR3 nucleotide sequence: TGTGCCAGCAGTCCAGTACAGGGTGGGGCTGAAAAACTGTTTTTT.

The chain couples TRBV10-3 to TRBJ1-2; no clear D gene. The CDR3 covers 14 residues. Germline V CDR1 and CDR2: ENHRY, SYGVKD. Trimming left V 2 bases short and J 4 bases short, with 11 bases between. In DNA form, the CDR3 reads TGTGCCATCAGTGAGGATGGGAGAGCCTATGGCTACACCTTC. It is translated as CAISEDGRAYGYTF.

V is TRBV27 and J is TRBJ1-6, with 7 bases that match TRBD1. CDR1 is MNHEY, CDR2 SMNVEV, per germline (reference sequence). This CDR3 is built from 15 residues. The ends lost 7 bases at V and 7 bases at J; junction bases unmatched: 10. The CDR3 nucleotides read TGTGCCAGCAAACCCGAGGGGGCACGGAATTCACCCCTCCACTTT. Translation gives CASKPEGARNSPLHF.

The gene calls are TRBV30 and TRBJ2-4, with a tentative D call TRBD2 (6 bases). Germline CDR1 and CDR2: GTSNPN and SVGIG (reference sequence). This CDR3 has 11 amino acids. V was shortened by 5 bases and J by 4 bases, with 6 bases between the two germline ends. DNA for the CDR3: TGTGCCTGGGGGGGGAAAAACATTCAGTACTTC. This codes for CAWGGKNIQYF. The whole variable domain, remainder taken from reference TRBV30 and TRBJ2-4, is SQTIHQWPATLVQPVGSPLSLECTVEGTSNPNLYWYRQAAGRGLQLLFYSVGIGQISSEVPQNLSASRPQDRQFILSSKKLLLSDSGFYLCAWGGKNIQYFGAGTRLSVL.

Here the CDR3 DNA reads TGCGCCAGCAGCCCCGGGACAGGGTTGAGCGAGCAGTACTTC. Amino acids: CASSPGTGLSEQYF. The chain recombines TRBV5-1 with TRBJ2-7; TRBD1 matches 9 bases. This CDR3 is built from 14 residues. Germline loops: CDR1 SGHRS, CDR2 YFSETQ. The J segment lost 6 bases and the V segment lost 4 bases, leaving 8 bases of the junction unmatched.

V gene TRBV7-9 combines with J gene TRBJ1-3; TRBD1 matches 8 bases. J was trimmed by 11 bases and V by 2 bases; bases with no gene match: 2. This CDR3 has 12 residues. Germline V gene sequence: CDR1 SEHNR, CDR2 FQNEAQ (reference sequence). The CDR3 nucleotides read TGTGCCAGCAGCTTATTGGACAGGGCCATATATTTT. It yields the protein CASSLLDRAIYF.

The CDR3 sequence is CASSLSGQGKSYTF. In DNA, the CDR3 is TGTGCCAGCAGTTTATCGGGACAGGGGAAAAGCTACACCTTC. The rearrangement links TRBV27 to TRBJ1-2, with TRBD1 matching 10 bases. The junction had 4 bases not matched to a gene; V was cut back by 0 bases and J by 9 bases. The CDR3 covers 14 residues. CDR1 MNHEY and CDR2 SMNVEV come from the germline V gene (reference sequence).

The CDR3 nucleotides are TGTGCCAGCAGCTTAGGACCGGGACAGGTCGTGAGGGAGCAGTACTTC. This encodes CASSLGPGQVVREQYF. The rearrangement joins TRBV7-8 to TRBJ2-7, with 8 bases matching TRBD1. This CDR3 region has 16 residues. With 1 base clipped from V and 7 bases from J, the junction kept 12 bases outside the gene matches. Germline V gives CDR1 SGHVS, CDR2 FQNEAQ.

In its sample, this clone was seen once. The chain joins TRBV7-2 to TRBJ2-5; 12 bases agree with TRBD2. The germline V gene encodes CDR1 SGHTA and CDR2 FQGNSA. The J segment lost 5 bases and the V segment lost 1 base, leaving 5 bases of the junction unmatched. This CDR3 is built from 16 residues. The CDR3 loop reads CASSLVSSGGDETQYF. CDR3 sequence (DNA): TGTGCCAGCAGCTTAGTATCTAGCGGGGGGGATGAGACCCAGTACTTC.

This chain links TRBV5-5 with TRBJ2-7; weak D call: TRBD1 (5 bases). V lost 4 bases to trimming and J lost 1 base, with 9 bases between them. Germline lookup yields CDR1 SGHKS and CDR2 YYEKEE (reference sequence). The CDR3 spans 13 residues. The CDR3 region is CASSPTVSYEQYF. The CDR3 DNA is TGTGCCAGCAGCCCGACAGTTTCCTACGAGCAGTACTTC.

The CDR3 region has the DNA TGTGCCAGCAGTTACCGTGGACAGGGGAGTTCACCCCTCCACTTT. Translated: CASSYRGQGSSPLHF. This rearrangement joins TRBV6-5 to TRBJ1-6; TRBD1 matches 9 bases. V dropped 2 bases and J dropped 9; count of bases not matched to a gene: 5. The germline V gene encodes CDR1 MNHEY and CDR2 SVGAGI. The CDR3 has 15 amino acids.

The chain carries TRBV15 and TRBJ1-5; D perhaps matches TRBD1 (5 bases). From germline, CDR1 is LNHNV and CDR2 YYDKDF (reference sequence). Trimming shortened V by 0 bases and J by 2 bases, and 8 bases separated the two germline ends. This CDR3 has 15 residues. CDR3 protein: CATSRDLRGNQPQHF. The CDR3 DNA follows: TGTGCCACCAGCAGAGATCTCAGGGGCAATCAGCCCCAGCATTTT. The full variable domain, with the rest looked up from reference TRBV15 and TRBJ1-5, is DAMVIQNPRYQVTQFGKPVTLSCSQTLNHNVMYWYQQKSSQAPKLLFHYYDKDFNNEADTPDNFQSRRPNTSFCFLDIRSPGLGDTAMYLCATSRDLRGNQPQHFGDGTRLSIL.

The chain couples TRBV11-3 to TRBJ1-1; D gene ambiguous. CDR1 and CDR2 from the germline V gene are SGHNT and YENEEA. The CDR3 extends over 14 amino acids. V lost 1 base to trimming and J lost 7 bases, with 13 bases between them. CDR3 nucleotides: TGTGCCAGCAGCTTAGGCCCGGGCGGAGGTGAAGCTTTCTTT. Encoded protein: CASSLGPGGGEAFF. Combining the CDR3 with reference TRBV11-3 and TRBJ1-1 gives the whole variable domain EAGVVQSPRYKIIEKKQPVAFWCNPISGHNTLYWYLQNLGQGPELLIRYENEEAVDDSQLPKDRFSAERLKGVDSTLKIQPAELGDSAVYLCASSLGPGGGEAFFGQGTRLTVV.

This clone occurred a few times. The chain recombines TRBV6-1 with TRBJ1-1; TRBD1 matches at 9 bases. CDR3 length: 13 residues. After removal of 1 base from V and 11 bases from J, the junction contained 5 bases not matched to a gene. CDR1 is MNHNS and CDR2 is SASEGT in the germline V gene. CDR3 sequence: CASSEGRDRAAFF. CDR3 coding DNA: TGTGCCAGCAGTGAAGGGCGGGACAGGGCTGCTTTCTTT.

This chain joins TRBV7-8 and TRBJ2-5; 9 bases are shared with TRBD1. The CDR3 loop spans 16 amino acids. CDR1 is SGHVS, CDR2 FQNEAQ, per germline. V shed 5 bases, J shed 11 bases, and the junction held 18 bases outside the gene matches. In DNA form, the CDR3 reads TGTGCCAGCAGCCCTAGGGCGTCGGACAGGGGTGAGGAGCAGTACTTC. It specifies CASSPRASDRGEEQYF.

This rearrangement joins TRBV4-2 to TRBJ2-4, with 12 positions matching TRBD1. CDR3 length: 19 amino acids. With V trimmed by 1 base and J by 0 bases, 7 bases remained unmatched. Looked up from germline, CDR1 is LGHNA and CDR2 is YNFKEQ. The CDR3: CASSQGGQGAGVAKNIQYF. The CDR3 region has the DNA TGTGCCAGCAGCCAAGGGGGACAGGGGGCAGGGGTAGCCAAAAACATTCAGTACTTC.

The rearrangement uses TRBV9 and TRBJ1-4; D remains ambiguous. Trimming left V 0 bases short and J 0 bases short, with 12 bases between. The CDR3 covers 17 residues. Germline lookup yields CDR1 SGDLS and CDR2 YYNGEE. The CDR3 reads CASSVVRSSATNEKLFF. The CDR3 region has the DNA TGTGCCAGCAGCGTAGTTAGAAGCAGCGCAACTAATGAAAAACTGTTTTTT.

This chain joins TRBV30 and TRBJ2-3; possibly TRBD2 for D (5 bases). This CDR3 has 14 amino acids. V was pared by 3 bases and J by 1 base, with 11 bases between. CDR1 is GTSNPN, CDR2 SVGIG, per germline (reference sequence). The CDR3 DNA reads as TGTGCCTGGAGCGGAGGATTCCGCACAGATACGCAGTATTTT. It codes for CAWSGGFRTDTQYF.